This is a list of T cell receptor beta chains from one sample in a study of OX40 agonist ivuxolimab in advanced cancers. TCRdb's copy holds only in-frame clones and misses some; the assay was immunoSEQ multiplex PCR. The sample records about 61,000 clones, roughly 90% being singletons. The input for sequencing was CD4+ or CD8+ T cells sorted from blood, taken in a trial of the OX40 agonist ivuxolimab. The receptor set was obtained from an adult with an advanced solid tumor such as melanoma, head and neck, liver or kidney cancer. Both conserved end residues are part of each CDR3. The D gene is left open where the match is weak. Clone size is stated in some rows and not others, as once, few, many or a class when expanded.

size: NA; V: TRBV14; J: TRBJ1-1; D: NA; DNA: TGTGCCAGCAGCCAAGAGGGGGCTTACACTGAAGCTTTCTTT; CDR3: CASSQEGAYTEAFF
size: NA; V: TRBV19; J: TRBJ1-2; D: TRBD1; DNA: TGTGCCAGTAGTATTCTCGGGACAGGGGAGACCTATGGCTACACCTTC; CDR3: CASSILGTGETYGYTF
size: NA; V: TRBV10-3; J: TRBJ2-5; D: TRBD2; DNA: TGTGCCATCAGTGATCTGGCGGGGGGGAGAGAGACCCAGTACTTC; CDR3: CAISDLAGGRETQYF
size: NA; V: TRBV18; J: TRBJ1-1; D: NA; DNA: TGTGCCAGCTCACTCTCTTTGGGGGAGCTTTACACTGAAGCTTTCTTT; CDR3: CASSLSLGELYTEAFF
size: NA; V: TRBV20-1; J: TRBJ1-2; D: NA; DNA: TGCAGTGCTAGAGATGAGACAGGTTTCTTC; CDR3: CSARDETGFF
size: few; V: TRBV19; J: TRBJ1-1; D: NA; DNA: TGTGCCGCGTCCCCGGGGGGTTTGGCTGAAGCTTTCTTT; CDR3: CAASPGGLAEAFF
size: once; V: TRBV19; J: TRBJ2-7; D: TRBD1; DNA: TGTGCCAGTAGTCCCGGGACAGGGATAATCGAGCAGTACTTC; CDR3: CASSPGTGIIEQYF
size: once; V: TRBV7-2; J: TRBJ2-2; D: TRBD2; DNA: TGTGCCAGCAGCATAGAGGGACTAGCGGATTTGACCGGGGAGCTGTTTTTT; CDR3: CASSIEGLADLTGELFF
size: NA; V: TRBV9; J: TRBJ1-2; D: TRBD1; DNA: TGTGCCAGCAGCGTAGTCGAGACAGGGTATGGCTACACCTTC; CDR3: CASSVVETGYGYTF
size: NA; V: TRBV15; J: TRBJ2-6; D: NA; DNA: TGTGCCACCAGCAGAGTGTACTCTGGGGCCAACGTCCTGACTTTC; CDR3: CATSRVYSGANVLTF
size: NA; V: TRBV28; J: TRBJ2-1; D: NA; DNA: TGTGCCAGCAGTTTAGGAGTGACTGGCAATGAGCAGTTCTTC; CDR3: CASSLGVTGNEQFF
size: NA; V: TRBV6-5; J: TRBJ2-1; D: TRBD2; DNA: TGTGCCAGCAGTCTAGCGGGGGCTTTCAATGAGCAGTTCTTC; CDR3: CASSLAGAFNEQFF
size: few; V: TRBV6-5; J: TRBJ2-7; D: NA; DNA: TGTGCCAGCAGTTGGGGACTCTACGAGCAGTACTTC; CDR3: CASSWGLYEQYF
size: NA; V: TRBV6-6; J: TRBJ1-2; D: NA; DNA: TGTGCCAGCAGTTACGCTGGGACACTAAACTATGGCTACACCTTC; CDR3: CASSYAGTLNYGYTF
size: NA; V: TRBV4-1; J: TRBJ2-6; D: NA; DNA: TGCGCCAGCAGCCAAGCCGGGAGCAGGCCCTTCTCTGGGGCCAACGTCCTGACTTTC; CDR3: CASSQAGSRPFSGANVLTF
size: NA; V: TRBV11-2; J: TRBJ2-3; D: TRBD1; DNA: TGTGCCAGCAGCTTGGACAGGGGCGATACGCAGTATTTT; CDR3: CASSLDRGDTQYF
size: NA; V: TRBV19; J: TRBJ2-7; D: TRBD1; DNA: TGTGCCAGTAGTTCCTGGACAGGGGTTACCTACGAGCAGTACTTC; CDR3: CASSSWTGVTYEQYF
size: NA; V: TRBV5-8; J: TRBJ1-1; D: NA; DNA: TGTGCCAGCAGCCCCCGTATGAACACTGAAGCTTTCTTT; CDR3: CASSPRMNTEAFF
size: NA; V: TRBV7-2; J: TRBJ2-1; D: NA; DNA: TGTGCCAGCGGAGGGGAGCAGTTCTTC; CDR3: CASGGEQFF
size: NA; V: TRBV15; J: TRBJ2-5; D: NA; DNA: TGTGCCACCCGGGGGGCCCAAGAGACCCAGTACTTC; CDR3: CATRGAQETQYF
size: NA; V: TRBV9; J: TRBJ1-2; D: NA; DNA: TGTGCCAGCAGCGTAGCCCACGGGGGGTATGGCTACACCTTC; CDR3: CASSVAHGGYGYTF
size: once; V: TRBV5-4; J: TRBJ1-6; D: NA; DNA: TGTGCCAGCAGCCCCGACAGTAATTCACCCCTCCACTTT; CDR3: CASSPDSNSPLHF
size: NA; V: TRBV10-3; J: TRBJ2-2; D: TRBD1; DNA: TGTGCCATAAGACTGACAGGGGCCAACACCGGGGAGCTGTTTTTT; CDR3: CAIRLTGANTGELFF